The clone carrying this T cell receptor (beta chain) showed up many times. Its specificity is unknown. TCRdb itself ran the RACE reads through MiXCR, one entry per CDR3 protein. Of some 400,000 distinct CDR3 sequences listed, about 5.1% were seen once; the top ten hold around 2.6%. CDR3 length: 14 residues. V shed 6 bases and J 3 bases; nucleotides not matched to a gene: 8. As to time point: pre-sensitization, week 0. Treatment reported: therapeutic diphenylcyclopropenone sensitization with weekly scalp DPC. The donor pool consisted of alopecia patients aged 18 to 70 years, considered suitable for DPC. This record comes from a study of human T cells and chemical hapten exposure. Study details: A 2 cm by 2 cm inner upper arm patch received 2% DPC for sensitization.

The study's findings and limits: Expanded TCRs grouped into significantly more large CDR3 similarity clusters than controls produced. Alopecia in all donors means immunity may differ from healthy individuals.

This receptor was obtained from a woman aged 50 to 65 with alopecia areata. Some clones in this sample may be carry-over from other donors' samples. This chain connects TRBV12-3 or TRBV12-4 to TRBJ2-7, with 7 bases identical to TRBD2. The material was whole blood, obtained in connection with sensitization to the hapten diphenylcyclopropenone (DPC). CDR3 DNA: TGTGCCAGCAGCCCAACGGGGGGAGTCTACGAGCAGTACTTC. It specifies CASSPTGGVYEQYF.